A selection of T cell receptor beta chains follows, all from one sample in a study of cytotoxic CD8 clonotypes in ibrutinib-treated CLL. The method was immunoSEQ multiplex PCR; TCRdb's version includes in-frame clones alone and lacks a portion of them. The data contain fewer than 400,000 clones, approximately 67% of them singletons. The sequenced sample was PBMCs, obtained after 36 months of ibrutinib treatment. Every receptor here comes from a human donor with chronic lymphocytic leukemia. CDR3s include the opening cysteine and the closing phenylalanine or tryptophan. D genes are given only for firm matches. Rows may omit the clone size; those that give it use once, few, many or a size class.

CDR3: CASSSGQLANYGYTF
DNA: TGTGCCAGCAGCTCTGGACAGTTAGCTAACTATGGCTACACCTTC
V: TRBV7-2
J: TRBJ1-2
size: once
D: -

CDR3: CASKGSSGTGSNEQFF
DNA: TGTGCCAGCAAAGGCTCCTCGGGGACAGGGTCGAATGAGCAGTTCTTC
V: TRBV27
J: TRBJ2-1
size: few
D: TRBD1

CDR3: CASSVGGGYQGAQETQYF
DNA: TGTGCCAGCAGCGTAGGAGGAGGATATCAGGGGGCTCAAGAGACCCAGTACTTC
V: TRBV9
J: TRBJ2-5
size: -
D: TRBD1

CDR3: CASSQPGQGSGANVLTF
DNA: TGCGCCAGCAGCCAGCCGGGACAGGGGTCTGGGGCCAACGTCCTGACTTTC
V: TRBV4-1
J: TRBJ2-6
size: -
D: TRBD1

CDR3: CASSHMRQVDNYGYTF
DNA: TGCGCCAGCAGCCATATGAGACAGGTCGATAACTATGGCTACACCTTC
V: TRBV4-1
J: TRBJ1-2
size: -
D: -

CDR3: CASSPTASQGELFF
DNA: TGTGCCAGCTCACCTACAGCCAGCCAAGGGGAGCTGTTTTTT
V: TRBV18
J: TRBJ2-2
size: -
D: -

CDR3: CASSLKVGQVRTYEQYF
DNA: TGTGCCAGCAGTTTGAAGGTAGGGCAGGTTCGGACCTACGAGCAGTACTTC
V: TRBV27
J: TRBJ2-7
size: once
D: -

CDR3: CASSQETGWTEAFF
DNA: TGCGCCAGCAGCCAGGAAACAGGTTGGACTGAAGCTTTCTTT
V: TRBV4-3
J: TRBJ1-1
size: -
D: -

CDR3: CASSPGGETQYF
DNA: TGCGCCAGCTCTCCAGGCGGGGAGACCCAGTACTTC
V: TRBV10-1
J: TRBJ2-5
size: -
D: -

CDR3: CATSRDGVGPDSPLHF
DNA: TGTGCCACCAGCAGAGATGGGGTGGGGCCGGATTCACCCCTCCACTTT
V: TRBV15
J: TRBJ1-6
size: -
D: -

CDR3: CAIRLWDSTEAFF
DNA: TGTGCCATCAGGCTATGGGACAGTACTGAAGCTTTCTTT
V: TRBV6-5
J: TRBJ1-1
size: -
D: TRBD1

CDR3: CASRSRGPTYGYTF
DNA: TGTGCCAGCAGGTCTCGGGGGCCTACCTATGGCTACACCTTC
V: TRBV6-5
J: TRBJ1-2
size: -
D: -

CDR3: CASSAAGTGGSGYTF
DNA: TGTGCCAGCAGCGCCGCCGGGACAGGGGGAAGTGGCTACACCTTC
V: TRBV9
J: TRBJ1-2
size: -
D: TRBD1

CDR3: CASSRTSATYEQYF
DNA: TGTGCCAGCAGCCGGACTAGCGCAACCTACGAGCAGTACTTC
V: TRBV7-2
J: TRBJ2-7
size: -
D: TRBD2

CDR3: CSVEGGTYEQYF
DNA: TGCAGCGTTGAGGGCGGGACTTACGAGCAGTACTTC
V: TRBV29-1
J: TRBJ2-7
size: -
D: -

CDR3: CSAAGTRSLSGANVLTF
DNA: TGCAGCGCAGCGGGGACCAGGAGTCTCTCTGGGGCCAACGTCCTGACTTTC
V: TRBV29-1
J: TRBJ2-6
size: -
D: TRBD2

CDR3: CASSTGQGQFF
DNA: TGTGCCAGCAGTACAGGACAGGGTCAGTTCTTC
V: TRBV27
J: TRBJ2-1
size: -
D: TRBD1

CDR3: CASSPKEGSWRAPGELFF
DNA: TGTGCCAGCAGCCCCAAAGAGGGGAGCTGGAGGGCCCCCGGGGAGCTGTTTTTT
V: TRBV7-2
J: TRBJ2-2
size: -
D: -

CDR3: CDVDEQYF
DNA: TGCGACGTGGACGAGCAGTACTTC
V: TRBV14
J: TRBJ2-7
size: few
D: -

CDR3: CASSEAGGIVYEQYF
DNA: TGTGCCAGCAGTGAAGCGGGGGGAATCGTCTACGAGCAGTACTTC
V: TRBV6-1
J: TRBJ2-7
size: -
D: -

CDR3: CASSQEAGQGVADTQYF
DNA: TGCGCCAGCAGCCAAGAAGCTGGACAGGGGGTTGCAGATACGCAGTATTTT
V: TRBV4-1
J: TRBJ2-3
size: -
D: TRBD1

CDR3: CASSPDRVGINEQFF
DNA: TGTGCCAGCTCACCTGACAGGGTGGGTATCAATGAGCAGTTCTTC
V: TRBV18
J: TRBJ2-1
size: -
D: TRBD1

CDR3: CASSLDRGGNTIYF
DNA: TGTGCCAGCAGCTTGGACAGGGGGGGAAACACCATATATTTT
V: TRBV5-4
J: TRBJ1-3
size: few
D: TRBD1

CDR3: CSVDRFGETYGYTF
DNA: TGCAGCGTTGATCGGTTTGGGGAGACCTATGGCTACACCTTC
V: TRBV29-1
J: TRBJ1-2
size: -
D: -

CDR3: CASSLSRRAGELFF
DNA: TGTGCCAGCAGCTTATCGAGGAGGGCCGGGGAGCTGTTTTTT
V: TRBV7-2
J: TRBJ2-2
size: few
D: -

CDR3: CASRKTGGPYEQYF
DNA: TGTGCCAGCAGGAAAACAGGGGGACCCTACGAGCAGTACTTC
V: TRBV6-5
J: TRBJ2-7
size: -
D: TRBD1

CDR3: CASSLNLYNEQFF
DNA: TGTGCCAGCAGCCTAAATCTCTACAATGAGCAGTTCTTC
V: TRBV13
J: TRBJ2-1
size: -
D: -

CDR3: CASSQTHSGNTIYF
DNA: TGTGCCAGCAGCCAAACACACTCTGGAAACACCATATATTTT
V: TRBV6-1
J: TRBJ1-3
size: -
D: -

CDR3: CASSSGGNEQFF
DNA: TGTGCCAGCAGTTCAGGGGGCAATGAGCAGTTCTTC
V: TRBV7-6
J: TRBJ2-1
size: -
D: TRBD1

CDR3: CASSLDRPLGELFF
DNA: TGTGCCAGCAGCTTAGATCGGCCGTTGGGGGAGCTGTTTTTT
V: TRBV7-2
J: TRBJ2-2
size: few
D: -

CDR3: CASRSAAASTDTQYF
DNA: TGTGCCAGCAGGTCGGCCGCAGCTAGCACAGATACGCAGTATTTT
V: TRBV6-1
J: TRBJ2-3
size: -
D: -